The 4 T cell receptor beta chains given below trace back to one sample, sequenced in a study of blood T cell repertoires in COVID-19. Only in-frame clones appear in the TCRdb table, and some are missing; sequencing was by immunoSEQ multiplex PCR. This sample has some 180,000 clones; more than 80% occur once, and the top ten carry around 0.53%. The material sequenced was peripheral blood. All receptors come from a man between 50 and 59 years old with acute or convalescent COVID-19.

The rearrangement joins TRBV11-1 to TRBJ2-2, with 8 bases that match TRBD2. Trimming took 7 bases from V and 0 from J; bases not matched to a gene: 7. Germline-derived CDR1 and CDR2 are SGHAT and FQDESV (reference sequence). The CDR3 totals 16 residues. CDR3 bases: TGTGCCAGCAACCTTCTGCGGGGGGCGAACACCGGGGAGCTGTTTTTT. It specifies CASNLLRGANTGELFF.

This chain links TRBV5-1 with TRBJ2-1; TRBD2 matches at 14 bases. There are 15 residues in the CDR3. Germline assignment: CDR1 SGHRS and CDR2 YFSETQ. The J segment lost 9 bases and the V segment lost 6 bases, leaving 8 bases of the junction unmatched. CDR3 region: CASTPGLAGVVEQFF. CDR3 in DNA: TGCGCCAGCACACCGGGACTAGCGGGAGTGGTTGAGCAGTTCTTC.

This clone showed up just once. This sequence joins TRBV7-2 and TRBJ1-3, with D maybe TRBD1 (5 bases). Germline V gene sequence: CDR1 SGHTA, CDR2 FQGNSA. The length of the CDR3 is 15 residues. With 3 bases removed from V and 7 bases from J, the gap between germline ends came to 16 bases. In DNA form, the CDR3 reads TGTGCCAGCAGCTTTTCGCGCTTGGGGGGGAACACCATATATTTT. It specifies CASSFSRLGGNTIYF. The full variable domain, in which reference TRBV7-2 and TRBJ1-3 provide the parts outside the CDR3, is GAGVSQSPSNKVTEKGKDVELRCDPISGHTALYWYRQSLGQGLEFLIYFQGNSAPDKSGLPSDRFSAERTGGSVSTLTIQRTQQEDSAVYLCASSFSRLGGNTIYFGEGSWLTVV.

The chain links TRBV9 to TRBJ2-1; 14 bases align to TRBD2. Germline CDR1 and CDR2: SGDLS and YYNGEE. V lost 3 bases and J lost 6; bases outside the gene matches: 26. The CDR3 runs 23 residues. This CDR3 reads CASSGEGAPIGLAGGPLPNEQFF. The CDR3 region has the DNA TGTGCCAGCAGCGGGGAGGGAGCACCCATCGGACTAGCGGGGGGACCCCTCCCCAATGAGCAGTTCTTC.